This TCR beta chain was observed in a study of radiotherapy plus CTLA-4 blockade in lung cancer. Study-level points and caveats: There was expansion of tumor-derived TCR clones in blood after radiotherapy plus ipilimumab. With interferon-beta, early dynamics of blood T cell clones were reported to best predict response.

The table came from immunoSEQ multiplex PCR; TCRdb's copy has only in-frame clones and leaves some out. The sample has approximately 60,000 clones, approximately 77% seen once; the top ten hold less than 5.5%. Those with chemo-refractory metastatic non-small-cell lung cancer were treated with focal radiation combined with CTLA-4 blockade using ipilimumab. Germline V lookup: CDR1 SGHTA, CDR2 FQGNSA. V lost 1 base, J lost 7 bases, and 11 bases lay in between. This CDR3 has 14 amino acids. Note on this clone: Its antigen is not identified.

The receptor comes from a human donor with non-small cell lung cancer who had a complete response to radiotherapy plus ipilimumab. Sequences were derived from peripheral blood, sampled from a patient treated with radiotherapy plus ipilimumab. The chain links TRBV7-2 to TRBJ1-5, with D perhaps TRBD1 (6 bases). CDR3 region: CASSLGGPRQPQHF. DNA of the CDR3: TGTGCCAGCAGCTTAGGGGGGCCCCGGCAGCCCCAGCATTTT.